This is a list of T cell receptor beta chains from one sample in a study of T cell changes during pregnancy in multiple sclerosis. Repertoires were generated with immunoSEQ multiplex PCR, while TCRdb's copy carries only in-frame clones and drops some. The table has 55,000 to 85,000 clones, more than 80% seen once. This material consisted of peripheral blood, taken in the third trimester of pregnancy. Source of these receptors: a female donor with multiple sclerosis, enrolled in a pregnancy study. Each CDR3 is given with its conserved first and last residue. A D gene is named only where the DNA matches it firmly. Size tells how often a clone was seen (once, few, many) or the class of an expanded clone, and some rows leave it out.

v_call	clone_size	d_call	cdr3_length	j_call	cdr3_nt	cdr3_aa
TRBV27	.	.	11	TRBJ2-1	TGTGCCAGCAGTTTCCGGGATGAGCAGTTCTTC	CASSFRDEQFF
TRBV27	.	TRBD2	14	TRBJ2-1	TGTGCCAGCACTAGCGGGAACTCCTACAATGAGCAGTTCTTC	CASTSGNSYNEQFF
TRBV28	.	TRBD1	13	TRBJ2-7	TGTGCCAGCAGTTTATCCTCCGGGACAGGGGGCCTTTTC	CASSLSSGTGGLF
TRBV5-1	.	TRBD2	16	TRBJ2-7	TGCGCCAGCAGCTTGCTAGCGGGAGGGCTCCGTAACGAGCAGTACTTC	CASSLLAGGLRNEQYF
TRBV27	.	.	13	TRBJ2-2	TGTGCCAGCAGTCTCAGACAGACCGGGGAGCTGTTTTTT	CASSLRQTGELFF
TRBV6-5	.	TRBD2	15	TRBJ2-1	TGTGCCAGCAGTTTAGCGGGAGGGCCGAGGCATGAGCAGTTCTTC	CASSLAGGPRHEQFF
TRBV30	.	TRBD1	17	TRBJ1-1	TGTGCCTGGAGTGTACTGGCAGGGGGTAGGGGAAACACTGAAGCTTTCTTT	CAWSVLAGGRGNTEAFF
TRBV14	once	TRBD1	17	TRBJ2-3	TGTGCCAGCAGCCAATGGGACAGGGGACGGGGTACAGATACGCAGTATTTT	CASSQWDRGRGTDTQYF
TRBV6-5	few	.	13	TRBJ1-2	TGTGCCAGCAGTAAACGGGGGGACGATGGCTACACCTTC	CASSKRGDDGYTF
TRBV7-9	.	.	13	TRBJ1-2	TGTGCCAGCAGCTTACAGGGGAACCTTGGCTACACCTTC	CASSLQGNLGYTF
TRBV27	.	TRBD2	16	TRBJ2-7	TGTGCCAGCCGAAGAGACCAAGCGGGAGGGCAATACGAGCAGTACTTC	CASRRDQAGGQYEQYF
TRBV5-6	.	.	11	TRBJ2-1	TGTGCCAGCAGCCTAGACAATGAGCAGTTCTTC	CASSLDNEQFF
TRBV7-9	.	TRBD1	15	TRBJ2-7	TGTGCCAGCAGCTCACTGGACAGGAGCTCCTACGAGCAGTACTTC	CASSSLDRSSYEQYF
TRBV4-3	.	TRBD2	15	TRBJ2-7	TGCGCCAGCAGCCAAGAACGGGAGGGTTCCTACGAGCAGTACTTC	CASSQEREGSYEQYF
TRBV7-2	.	TRBD2	16	TRBJ2-7	TGTGCCAGCAGCCGTACATATAGCGGGATCGTTTACGAGCAGTACTTC	CASSRTYSGIVYEQYF
TRBV5-4	.	.	13	TRBJ2-5	TGTGCCAGCAGCGGACAGATCCAAGAGACCCAGTACTTC	CASSGQIQETQYF
TRBV27	.	.	16	TRBJ1-1	TGTGCCAGCAGTTTATCGAGAGGGAAAGTAAACACTGAAGCTTTCTTT	CASSLSRGKVNTEAFF
TRBV27	.	TRBD1	14	TRBJ1-2	TGTGCCAGCAGTTTAAAGGGACAGGGGTATGGCTACACCTTC	CASSLKGQGYGYTF
TRBV18	.	.	15	TRBJ1-2	TGTGCCAGCTCACCGACAGGTCTAACTAACTATGGCTACACCTTC	CASSPTGLTNYGYTF
TRBV6-5	.	.	14	TRBJ1-1	TGTGCCAGCAGAATATCCAGGGTAAACACTGAAGCTTTCTTT	CASRISRVNTEAFF
TRBV21-1	.	.	15	TRBJ2-7	TGTGCCAGCAGCACCAACCGGGACAGGGCCTACGAGCAGTACTTC	CASSTNRDRAYEQYF
TRBV7-2	.	.	12	TRBJ2-2	TGTGCCAGCAGGCCCACAGGGGGGGAGCTGTTTTTT	CASRPTGGELFF
TRBV5-1	.	TRBD2	16	TRBJ2-1	TGCGCCAGCAGCCCCTCCGGGACTAGCGGTTACAATGAGCAGTTCTTC	CASSPSGTSGYNEQFF
TRBV19	once	TRBD2	16	TRBJ2-7	TGTGCCAGTAGCCGACGGCTGGGGGAGGGCCGATACGAGCAGTACTTC	CASSRRLGEGRYEQYF
TRBV5-1	.	TRBD1	15	TRBJ1-2	TGCGCCAGCAGCTCCGGGACAGGGAGCACCTATGGCTACACCTTC	CASSSGTGSTYGYTF
TRBV30	.	TRBD2	16	TRBJ2-5	TGTGCCTGGAGTGTGGGACTAGCGGAAACACAAGAGACCCAGTACTTC	CAWSVGLAETQETQYF
TRBV28	.	.	14	TRBJ2-5	TGTGCCAGCAGCCGCCCCGTAAGGGGAGAGACCCAGTACTTC	CASSRPVRGETQYF
TRBV19	.	.	15	TRBJ1-5	TGTGCCAGTAGTATAGCCCGGGACACCCTATTTTCCCAGCATTTT	CASSIARDTLFSQHF
TRBV7-2	once	.	12	TRBJ1-4	TGTGCCAGCAGCTTATATGGGCAAAAACTGTTTTTT	CASSLYGQKLFF
TRBV18	.	.	16	TRBJ1-5	TGTGCCAGCTCACCACCTACGGGGTACGGCAATCAGCCCCAGCATTTT	CASSPPTGYGNQPQHF
TRBV18	.	.	13	TRBJ2-7	TGTGCCAGCTCAGGAGCAGGGGTGGTCGAGCAGTACTTC	CASSGAGVVEQYF
TRBV10-3	.	TRBD2	13	TRBJ2-1	TGTGCCATGGGGACTAGAATCTCCAATGAGCAGTTCTTC	CAMGTRISNEQFF
TRBV19	.	.	15	TRBJ1-5	TGTGCCAGTAGTCCGGAGGGAGGGGGAAGGCAGCCCCAGCATTTT	CASSPEGGGRQPQHF
TRBV7-3	.	.	14	TRBJ2-6	TGTGCCAGCAGCTCCTCCTCTGGGGCCAACGTCCTGACTTTC	CASSSSSGANVLTF
TRBV4-2	.	.	17	TRBJ2-6	TGTGCCAGCAGGCTCTCGTCCCTAGACTCTGGGGCCAACGTCCTGACTTTC	CASRLSSLDSGANVLTF
TRBV5-1	once	.	15	TRBJ2-4	TGCGCCAGCAGCTGGAGCGGAATAGCCAAAAACATTCAGTACTTC	CASSWSGIAKNIQYF
TRBV6-4	.	.	16	TRBJ2-1	TGTGCCAGCAGTGGCTCGCCGGGAGCTGGCTACAATGAGCAGTTCTTC	CASSGSPGAGYNEQFF
TRBV5-1	.	TRBD2	15	TRBJ2-1	TGCGCCAGCAGGGCCGGGACTACTGCCGGCAATGAGCAGTTCTTC	CASRAGTTAGNEQFF
TRBV6-5	.	TRBD2	14	TRBJ2-2	TGTGCCAGCAGTAGGGGACTAACGGGCGGGGAGCTGTTTTTT	CASSRGLTGGELFF
TRBV6-5	.	.	14	TRBJ1-2	TGTGCCAGCAGGGGCTGGGGCTCCAACTATGGCTACACCTTC	CASRGWGSNYGYTF
TRBV18	.	.	13	TRBJ1-2	TGTGCCAGCTCACCAGACAGAAACTATGGCTACACCTTC	CASSPDRNYGYTF
TRBV11-2	.	.	12	TRBJ1-1	TGTGCCAGCACCCTTTTTGTATCTGAAGCTTTCTTT	CASTLFVSEAFF